This TCR beta chain was observed in a study of blood T cell repertoires in COVID-19. Turning to the study itself: Sample material is recorded as cDNA or gDNA derived from T cells, B-cell-depleted T cells, or PBMCs.

TCRdb keeps only in-frame clones here, not all; method: immunoSEQ multiplex PCR. The sample lists 110,000 to 150,000 clones; approximately 80% were seen once. This TCR came from a woman aged 40-49 years who had recovered from COVID-19. The source material was PBMCs or T cells enriched from blood (not recorded which).

The CDR3 protein is CASSLSVIGTGNQPQHF. CDR3 nucleotides: TGTGCCAGCAGCTTATCTGTTATCGGGACAGGGAATCAGCCCCAGCATTTT. This rearrangement joins TRBV7-8 to TRBJ1-5, with 9 positions matching TRBD1. Germline CDR1 reads SGHVS; CDR2 reads FQNEAQ. The CDR3 runs to 17 residues. The ends lost 2 bases at V and 4 bases at J; junction bases unmatched: 9.